This is a list of T cell receptor beta chains from one sample in a study of T-cell memory formation after mild COVID-19. TCRdb itself ran the 5' RACE reads through MiXCR, one entry per CDR3 protein. The sample lists around 300,000 distinct CDR3 sequences, about 20% occurring once. The sample was PBMCs or a T cell subset sorted from them (not recorded which). The receptor source for this set is a man aged 18 to 30 who had mild COVID-19 (a few samples of this study predate the infection). Cell type and time point are not known. Both conserved end residues are part of each CDR3. A D gene is named only where the DNA matches it firmly. Not every row has a clone size; where given, it reads once, few, many or a size class.

CDR3nt	CDR3aa	v_gene	abundance	len	j_gene	d_gene
TGTGCCACCAGCAGAGGACTAGCGGGGGGGGACAATGAGCAGTTCTTC	CATSRGLAGGDNEQFF	TRBV15	few	16	TRBJ2-1	TRBD2
TGCGCCAGCAGCTTGACCGCCAGATCGGGCACAGATACGCAGTATTTT	CASSLTARSGTDTQYF	TRBV5-1	NA	16	TRBJ2-3	NA
TGTGCCAGCAGCCTATGGACTAGCGGGTCCTACAATGAGCAGTTCTTC	CASSLWTSGSYNEQFF	TRBV7-8	NA	16	TRBJ2-1	TRBD2
TGTGCCAGCAGAATGGGGGCCTTAGCGGTTAGCAGCAATGAGCAGTTCTTC	CASRMGALAVSSNEQFF	TRBV28	NA	17	TRBJ2-1	NA
TGCGCCACCGCGATAGACACTGGGGTTAAGACCCAGTACTTC	CATAIDTGVKTQYF	TRBV5-1	NA	14	TRBJ2-5	NA
TGTGCCAGCAGTGAAATAAGACTCTCGAACGAGCAGTACTTC	CASSEIRLSNEQYF	TRBV2	NA	14	TRBJ2-7	NA
TGTGCCAGCAGCGTGGCGGGGGGCCGCACAGATACGCAGTATTTT	CASSVAGGRTDTQYF	TRBV9	few	15	TRBJ2-3	TRBD2
TGCAGTGCTTCAAAGCGGGGGGGACTCTTTGAGACCCAGTACTTC	CSASKRGGLFETQYF	TRBV20-1	NA	15	TRBJ2-5	TRBD2
TGTGCCAGGGTAGGAGCTAAAGAGACCCAGTACTTC	CARVGAKETQYF	TRBV4-2	NA	12	TRBJ2-5	NA
TGCGCCAGCAGCCAAGATCGCTCCTTGATTCCCGCAGATACGCAGTATTTT	CASSQDRSLIPADTQYF	TRBV4-3	few	17	TRBJ2-3	NA
TGTGCCAGCAGCCTTCGATCAAGGACGAGCACAGATACGCAGTATTTT	CASSLRSRTSTDTQYF	TRBV9	few	16	TRBJ2-3	NA
TGTGCCAGCAGTCGGGGGGTCGCCAATCAGCCCCAGCATTTT	CASSRGVANQPQHF	TRBV6-5	few	14	TRBJ1-5	NA
TGCGCCAGCAGCCCTGAGGGGTCAGATACGCAGTATTTT	CASSPEGSDTQYF	TRBV5-1	few	13	TRBJ2-3	NA
TGTGCCTGGAGTAGGGTTCCCTACGAGCAGTACTTC	CAWSRVPYEQYF	TRBV30	NA	12	TRBJ2-7	NA
TGCGCCAGCAGCCAAGTTCCGAGGGGCGGCTATGGCTACACCTTC	CASSQVPRGGYGYTF	TRBV4-1	NA	15	TRBJ1-2	NA
TGTGCCAGCAGTCGACTATCTGGAAACACCATATATTTT	CASSRLSGNTIYF	TRBV25-1	few	13	TRBJ1-3	NA
TGTGCCATCAGTGAGTGGGACATCGGTCGTCACGAGCAGTACTTC	CAISEWDIGRHEQYF	TRBV10-3	NA	15	TRBJ2-7	NA
TGTGCCAGCAGCTCGCAGGGCGGTGAGCAGTTCTTC	CASSSQGGEQFF	TRBV2	few	12	TRBJ2-1	NA
TGTGCCAGCAGCCCAACGGACGGGAGCTCCTACAATGAGCAGTTCTTC	CASSPTDGSSYNEQFF	TRBV7-2	few	16	TRBJ2-1	NA
TGTGCCAGCAGTTATTGGCTAGCGGGGCCCACAGATACGCAGTATTTT	CASSYWLAGPTDTQYF	TRBV6-5	NA	16	TRBJ2-3	TRBD2
TGTGCCAGCAGACCGGGGCCAAGGTATGGCTACACCTTC	CASRPGPRYGYTF	TRBV6-1	NA	13	TRBJ1-2	NA
TGTGCCAGCAGCTTAGTGCTTGGGAGTAACACCGGGGAGCTGTTTTTT	CASSLVLGSNTGELFF	TRBV7-9	many	16	TRBJ2-2	NA
TGTGCCAGCAGCCAAGATGGGGGGGGCGTCACAGATACGCAGTATTTT	CASSQDGGGVTDTQYF	TRBV4-2	NA	16	TRBJ2-3	NA
TGTGCCAGCAGCCGCAATAGGGATACGCAGTATTTT	CASSRNRDTQYF	TRBV11-2	NA	12	TRBJ2-3	NA
TGTGCCACCAGTGATCGGCAGGCAGGTGGCTACACCTTC	CATSDRQAGGYTF	TRBV24-1	few	13	TRBJ1-2	NA
TGCGCCAGCACCCTTCAGGATGACACTGAAGCTTTCTTT	CASTLQDDTEAFF	TRBV5-1	few	13	TRBJ1-1	NA
TGTGCCAGCGGTAAACTAGGGCTTTTAGGGGAGACCCAGTACTTC	CASGKLGLLGETQYF	TRBV28	few	15	TRBJ2-5	NA
TGTGCCTGGAGCCGCGGGACAGCAGGGGATACGCAGTATTTT	CAWSRGTAGDTQYF	TRBV30	NA	14	TRBJ2-3	NA
TGTGCCAGCAGCCGATGGACAGGGCTACATTCACCCCTCCACTTT	CASSRWTGLHSPLHF	TRBV3-1	NA	15	TRBJ1-6	TRBD1
TGTGCCAGCAGTGAAAGAGGGGGCGCGAACACCGGGGAGCTGTTTTTT	CASSERGGANTGELFF	TRBV6-1	NA	16	TRBJ2-2	TRBD1
TGTGCCAGCAGTCAGGGACTAGCGGGGGGTAGTGATACCGGGGAGCTGTTTTTT	CASSQGLAGGSDTGELFF	TRBV6-1	NA	18	TRBJ2-2	TRBD2
TGTGCCAGCAGCTTAGTACGGTACGAGCAGTACTTC	CASSLVRYEQYF	TRBV7-2	few	12	TRBJ2-7	NA
TGCGCCAGCAGCTTGGTGGGGAACACTGAAGCTTTCTTT	CASSLVGNTEAFF	TRBV12-3/TRBV12-4	many	13	TRBJ1-1	NA
TGTGCCAGCACCCGAGGGGGCTATGGCTACACCTTC	CASTRGGYGYTF	TRBV6-6	NA	12	TRBJ1-2	NA
TGTGCCTGGGAGGGACCGAGCTCCTACAATGAGCAGTTCTTC	CAWEGPSSYNEQFF	TRBV30	few	14	TRBJ2-1	NA
TGTGCCAGCAGCTTAGCGGCGCAGGAGACCCAGTACTTC	CASSLAAQETQYF	TRBV7-6	few	13	TRBJ2-5	NA
TGTGCCACCAGTGCCTCCTGGGGGGGGGCGGGTACAGATACGCAGTATTTT	CATSASWGGAGTDTQYF	TRBV24-1	few	17	TRBJ2-3	NA
TGTGCCAGCAGTTCTCAGCGCCACTGGGGCAATCAGCCCCAGCATTTT	CASSSQRHWGNQPQHF	TRBV6-2/TRBV6-3	NA	16	TRBJ1-5	NA
TGTGCCAGCTCACCTCCCAAGGGGACCTCTGGGGCCAACGTCCTGACTTTC	CASSPPKGTSGANVLTF	TRBV18	NA	17	TRBJ2-6	NA
TGCGCCAGCAGCTCGACAGGACTTAATGAAAAACTGTTTTTT	CASSSTGLNEKLFF	TRBV5-1	few	14	TRBJ1-4	NA
TGCGCCAGCAGATCACAGGGGAGCTATGGCTACACCTTC	CASRSQGSYGYTF	TRBV5-1	NA	13	TRBJ1-2	TRBD1
TGTGCCAGCAGCCAGAGCATTAATTCACCCCTCCACTTT	CASSQSINSPLHF	TRBV12-3/TRBV12-4	many	13	TRBJ1-6	NA
TGTGCCAGCAGCCTGAGACTAGCGGGGAACCAAGAGACCCAGTACTTC	CASSLRLAGNQETQYF	TRBV12-3/TRBV12-4	NA	16	TRBJ2-5	TRBD2
TGTGCCAGCAGCGAAACGGAAGGGTTGGATACGCAGTATTTT	CASSETEGLDTQYF	TRBV7-6	few	14	TRBJ2-3	NA
TGTGCCAGCAGTCGGACTAGCGGGAGAGGGACGCAGTATTTT	CASSRTSGRGTQYF	TRBV6-6	few	14	TRBJ2-3	TRBD2
TGCAGTGCTAGTAGAGAGTACCAAGAGACCCAGTACTTC	CSASREYQETQYF	TRBV20-1	few	13	TRBJ2-5	NA
TGTGCCAGCAGCTTCTCGACAGGAGGGTTTGACACTGAAGCTTTCTTT	CASSFSTGGFDTEAFF	TRBV5-6	few	16	TRBJ1-1	NA
TGCAGTGCTAGTTGGGAGAGCACAGATACGCAGTATTTT	CSASWESTDTQYF	TRBV20-1	NA	13	TRBJ2-3	NA
TGTGCCAGCAGCCGCCGGAGAAGGACAGGGGCCGAAGAGACCCAGTACTTC	CASSRRRRTGAEETQYF	TRBV6-6	few	17	TRBJ2-5	TRBD1
TGCGCCAGCAGCTTGGACGGACCTTACTACGAGCAGTACTTC	CASSLDGPYYEQYF	TRBV5-1	NA	14	TRBJ2-7	NA
TGTGCCAGCAGCTTAGGGCAGTTCTACGAGCAGTACTTC	CASSLGQFYEQYF	TRBV7-8	many	13	TRBJ2-7	NA
TGTGCCTGCGAGGGGGCTCACTATGGCTACACCTTC	CACEGAHYGYTF	TRBV30	few	12	TRBJ1-2	TRBD1
TGCGCCAGCAGCCAAGATTCGATGACAGGTTACAATGAGCAGTTCTTC	CASSQDSMTGYNEQFF	TRBV4-3	few	16	TRBJ2-1	NA
TGCGCCAGCAGCCTGGGATCTAACCGTGTGGAAGCTTTCTTT	CASSLGSNRVEAFF	TRBV5-1	NA	14	TRBJ1-1	NA
TGTGCCAGCAGTCCCCCAATCAGGGGTGGCTACACCTTC	CASSPPIRGGYTF	TRBV6-2/TRBV6-3	NA	13	TRBJ1-2	NA
TGTGCCAGCACCGGGACAGGGCGAGACATTCAGTACTTC	CASTGTGRDIQYF	TRBV7-8	NA	13	TRBJ2-4	TRBD1
TGCGGGGGATCAGGGGCTGGTAGCCCCCAGCATTTT	CGGSGAGSPQHF	TRBV20-1	NA	12	TRBJ1-5	NA
TGTGCCAGCAGTGTGCTGATGACTGAAGCTTTCTTT	CASSVLMTEAFF	TRBV6-1	NA	12	TRBJ1-1	NA
TGTGCCAGCAGTTACTCGGGACAGGTCTATGAAAAACTGTTTTTT	CASSYSGQVYEKLFF	TRBV27	few	15	TRBJ1-4	TRBD1